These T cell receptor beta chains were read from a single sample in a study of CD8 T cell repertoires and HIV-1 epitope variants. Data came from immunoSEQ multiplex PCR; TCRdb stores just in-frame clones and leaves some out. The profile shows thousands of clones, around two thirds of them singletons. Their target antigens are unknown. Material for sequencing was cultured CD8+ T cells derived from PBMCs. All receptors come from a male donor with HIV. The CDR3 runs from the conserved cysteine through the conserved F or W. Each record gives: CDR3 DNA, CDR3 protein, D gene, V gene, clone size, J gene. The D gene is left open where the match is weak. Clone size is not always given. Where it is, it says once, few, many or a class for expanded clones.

DNA: TGTGCCAGCAGCTTAGAGAGCGACAATGAGCAGTTCTTC
CDR3: CASSLESDNEQFF
D: -
V: TRBV7-7
size: -
J: TRBJ2-1

DNA: TGTGCCAGCAGCCTGGGGACCGTTAACACTGAAGCTTTCTTT
CDR3: CASSLGTVNTEAFF
D: -
V: TRBV11-1
size: -
J: TRBJ1-1

DNA: TGTGCCAGCAGAGACACGGGCGCCTACGAGCAGTACTTC
CDR3: CASRDTGAYEQYF
D: -
V: TRBV2
size: -
J: TRBJ2-7

DNA: TGTGCCAGCAGCCAAGACGCGGGCCCAACTTCCTACGAGCAGTACTTC
CDR3: CASSQDAGPTSYEQYF
D: -
V: TRBV4-2
size: -
J: TRBJ2-7

DNA: TGCAGCGTTGATGTTGTTAGCAGACAAGAGACCCAGTACTTC
CDR3: CSVDVVSRQETQYF
D: -
V: TRBV29-1
size: -
J: TRBJ2-5

DNA: TGTGCCAGCAGCTTGAGGGGAACGGAAGCTTTCTTT
CDR3: CASSLRGTEAFF
D: -
V: TRBV5-4
size: -
J: TRBJ1-1

DNA: TGTGCCTGGAGTGGGGGAGTGTATGGCTACACCTTC
CDR3: CAWSGGVYGYTF
D: -
V: TRBV30
size: -
J: TRBJ1-2

DNA: TGTGCCACCGGGACAGGCTCCTACGAGCAGTACTTC
CDR3: CATGTGSYEQYF
D: TRBD1
V: TRBV10-3
size: few
J: TRBJ2-7

DNA: TGTGCCAGCAGGACTTTATATGGCAGGCTGAACACTGAAGCTTTCTTT
CDR3: CASRTLYGRLNTEAFF
D: -
V: TRBV28
size: -
J: TRBJ1-1

DNA: TGTGCCAGCAGCCTAGGGGACAGCGGGAGGGGTGGCTACACCTTC
CDR3: CASSLGDSGRGGYTF
D: TRBD1
V: TRBV4-2
size: large
J: TRBJ1-2

DNA: TGTGCCAGCAGCCCGGACAGTTCCTACGAGCAGTACTTC
CDR3: CASSPDSSYEQYF
D: -
V: TRBV7-7
size: few
J: TRBJ2-7

DNA: TGTGCCAGCATCCTTGGGGGGGGCGGCACAGATACGCAGTATTTT
CDR3: CASILGGGGTDTQYF
D: -
V: TRBV28
size: -
J: TRBJ2-3

DNA: TGTGCCAGCAGCTTCGGACGGGACCCTGGAAACACCATATATTTT
CDR3: CASSFGRDPGNTIYF
D: -
V: TRBV5-8
size: -
J: TRBJ1-3

DNA: TGTGCCAGTAGTATATCACAGGGCGACTGGTACGAGCAGTACTTC
CDR3: CASSISQGDWYEQYF
D: -
V: TRBV19
size: -
J: TRBJ2-7

DNA: TGTGCCAGCAGCTTGTATGGTGAGGCTTTCTTT
CDR3: CASSLYGEAFF
D: -
V: TRBV7-9
size: -
J: TRBJ1-1

DNA: TGTGCCAGTAGTGCCCCAGGGGGCAATCAGCCCCAGCATTTT
CDR3: CASSAPGGNQPQHF
D: -
V: TRBV19
size: -
J: TRBJ1-5

DNA: TGTGCCAGCAGCTTAATAGCGGAGAGCACAGATACGCAGTATTTT
CDR3: CASSLIAESTDTQYF
D: -
V: TRBV7-3
size: -
J: TRBJ2-3

DNA: TGTGCCAGCAGCCCCCACAGTCAAGAGACCCAGTACTTC
CDR3: CASSPHSQETQYF
D: -
V: TRBV7-9
size: -
J: TRBJ2-5

DNA: TGCAGCGTTGAAGTCCCAGGCCAGACCTACGAGCAGTACTTC
CDR3: CSVEVPGQTYEQYF
D: -
V: TRBV29-1
size: once
J: TRBJ2-7

DNA: TGTGCCAGCAGCGTAGGGGCAGGGGGCCTCAACACTGAAGCTTTCTTT
CDR3: CASSVGAGGLNTEAFF
D: TRBD1
V: TRBV9
size: -
J: TRBJ1-1

DNA: TGTGCCAGCAGCTTTGGCCAGGGCTCTGGAAACACCATATATTTT
CDR3: CASSFGQGSGNTIYF
D: -
V: TRBV7-9
size: few
J: TRBJ1-3

DNA: TGCGCCAGCAGTCCAAGTAGACATTACGAGCAGTACTTC
CDR3: CASSPSRHYEQYF
D: -
V: TRBV4-3
size: -
J: TRBJ2-7

DNA: TGTGCCAGCAGCTTAGGTGCTCTGCTCGAGCAGTACTTC
CDR3: CASSLGALLEQYF
D: -
V: TRBV13
size: -
J: TRBJ2-7

DNA: TGTGCCAGCAGTTACTCGATCCTGAGACAGTATGGCTACACCTTC
CDR3: CASSYSILRQYGYTF
D: -
V: TRBV6-5
size: -
J: TRBJ1-2

DNA: TGCGCCAGCAGCCCTCCCCGGGGCAGGACCGAGCAGTACTTC
CDR3: CASSPPRGRTEQYF
D: -
V: TRBV4-1
size: -
J: TRBJ2-7

DNA: TGTGCCACCAGCAGAGATGTAGGACAGGGCTACGAGCAGTACTTC
CDR3: CATSRDVGQGYEQYF
D: TRBD1
V: TRBV15
size: -
J: TRBJ2-7

DNA: TGCGCCAGCAGCCAAGTCGGTTCCTCCTACGAGCAGTACTTC
CDR3: CASSQVGSSYEQYF
D: -
V: TRBV4-1
size: -
J: TRBJ2-7

DNA: TGTGCCAGCAGCCAAGATCGGGGGACTCCCTACGAGCAGTACTTC
CDR3: CASSQDRGTPYEQYF
D: -
V: TRBV5-4
size: -
J: TRBJ2-7

DNA: TGTGCCAGCAGCCCCGGGGCTAATTCACCCCTCCACTTT
CDR3: CASSPGANSPLHF
D: -
V: TRBV11-2
size: -
J: TRBJ1-6

DNA: TGTGCCAGCAGCTTAGAGGCGGGAGACACTGAAGCTTTCTTT
CDR3: CASSLEAGDTEAFF
D: -
V: TRBV11-2
size: -
J: TRBJ1-1

DNA: TGCGCCAGCAGCCTAGTACAGGGTATCAACGGGGAGCTGTTTTTT
CDR3: CASSLVQGINGELFF
D: -
V: TRBV4-1
size: -
J: TRBJ2-2

DNA: TGTGCCAGCAGTTTTACGACTAGCGGGAACTTAAACACCGGGGAGCTGTTTTTT
CDR3: CASSFTTSGNLNTGELFF
D: TRBD2
V: TRBV27
size: -
J: TRBJ2-2

DNA: TGTGCCAGCAGCCAAGATCCCGGGACAGGGGTAGGGGATTTAACAGATACGCAGTATTTT
CDR3: CASSQDPGTGVGDLTDTQYF
D: TRBD1
V: TRBV4-2
size: -
J: TRBJ2-3

DNA: TGCGCCAGCAGGCATAAATCATACACTGGGGGCACAGATACGCAGTATTTT
CDR3: CASRHKSYTGGTDTQYF
D: -
V: TRBV23-1
size: -
J: TRBJ2-3

DNA: TGTGCCAGCCTAACAGGGTATGGTGACACTGAAGCTTTCTTT
CDR3: CASLTGYGDTEAFF
D: -
V: TRBV27
size: -
J: TRBJ1-1

DNA: TGCGCCAGCAGCTTGGCCACAGGCGGAACTGAAGCTTTCTTT
CDR3: CASSLATGGTEAFF
D: -
V: TRBV5-1
size: -
J: TRBJ1-1

DNA: TGCGCCAGCAGCCCGTTTTGGGGGTCCTACGAGCAGTACTTC
CDR3: CASSPFWGSYEQYF
D: -
V: TRBV4-3
size: -
J: TRBJ2-7

DNA: TGCAGCGTTGAACCGGACCCTGGCAATGAGCAGTTCTTC
CDR3: CSVEPDPGNEQFF
D: -
V: TRBV29-1
size: -
J: TRBJ2-1

DNA: TGTGCCAGCAGTGACCGGGACAGGGGATACAATGAGCAGTTCTTC
CDR3: CASSDRDRGYNEQFF
D: TRBD1
V: TRBV6-1
size: few
J: TRBJ2-1

DNA: TGTGCCAGCAGTTTAGTCACGGAGGCTAACTATGGCTACACCTTC
CDR3: CASSLVTEANYGYTF
D: -
V: TRBV28
size: -
J: TRBJ1-2

DNA: TGTGCCAGCAGTTACTCGACGACTAGCGGGGGTAATGAGCAGTTCTTC
CDR3: CASSYSTTSGGNEQFF
D: TRBD2
V: TRBV6-5
size: -
J: TRBJ2-1

DNA: TGTGCCAGTAGTATCGACTTAACTAGCGGGGTATACGAGCAGTACTTC
CDR3: CASSIDLTSGVYEQYF
D: TRBD2
V: TRBV19
size: -
J: TRBJ2-7

DNA: TGTGCCAGCAGTGAATTGGGGGTGGTCGGCACAGATACGCAGTATTTT
CDR3: CASSELGVVGTDTQYF
D: -
V: TRBV2
size: -
J: TRBJ2-3

DNA: TGTGCCAGTAGTCAACGAAACAATGAGCAGTTCTTC
CDR3: CASSQRNNEQFF
D: -
V: TRBV19
size: -
J: TRBJ2-1

DNA: TGTGCCAGCAGCGTAGGGGCTAGCGGAGGGGAGACCCAGTACTTC
CDR3: CASSVGASGGETQYF
D: TRBD2
V: TRBV9
size: -
J: TRBJ2-5

DNA: TGTGCCAGCAGCCCCAACAAAGGGAACACTGAAGCTTTCTTT
CDR3: CASSPNKGNTEAFF
D: -
V: TRBV7-2
size: once
J: TRBJ1-1

DNA: TGTGCCAGCAGCTCTGGAGGGCAGGGACCCTATAATGAGCAGTTCTTC
CDR3: CASSSGGQGPYNEQFF
D: -
V: TRBV5-4
size: few
J: TRBJ2-1

DNA: TGTGCCAGCAGCTTGGGACAGTACCTTCGTGAGCAGTACTTC
CDR3: CASSLGQYLREQYF
D: TRBD1
V: TRBV7-3
size: few
J: TRBJ2-7

DNA: TGTGCCAGTAGTATATCCCCGAGGGGTGAAAAACTGTTTTTT
CDR3: CASSISPRGEKLFF
D: -
V: TRBV19
size: few
J: TRBJ1-4

DNA: TGTGCCTGGAGTAAACAGAGGAACACTGAAGCTTTCTTT
CDR3: CAWSKQRNTEAFF
D: -
V: TRBV30
size: few
J: TRBJ1-1

DNA: TGTGCCAGCGAGGGTGACGGGGATCAGCCCCAGCATTTT
CDR3: CASEGDGDQPQHF
D: -
V: TRBV2
size: -
J: TRBJ1-5

DNA: TGTGCCAGCAGCCCCGAGGTCACGGGGGAGCAGTACTTC
CDR3: CASSPEVTGEQYF
D: -
V: TRBV4-2
size: -
J: TRBJ2-7

DNA: TGTGCCAGCAGTGAAATAGGACAGGGGATCGATGAGCAGTTCTTC
CDR3: CASSEIGQGIDEQFF
D: TRBD1
V: TRBV2
size: -
J: TRBJ2-1

DNA: TGTGCCAGCAGCTATTACTCCCAAGAGACCCAGTACTTC
CDR3: CASSYYSQETQYF
D: -
V: TRBV7-2
size: -
J: TRBJ2-5

DNA: TGTGCCAGCAGCGAAACAGAAAGGCGGCATTATTTCTTC
CDR3: CASSETERRHYFF
D: -
V: TRBV7-9
size: once
J: TRBJ2-1

DNA: TGTGCCAGCAGGGACTCAGGGAACACTGAAGCTTTCTTT
CDR3: CASRDSGNTEAFF
D: -
V: TRBV7-3
size: few
J: TRBJ1-1

DNA: TGTGCCAGCAGCTCCAACGATCGGGAACCCCAGCATTTT
CDR3: CASSSNDREPQHF
D: -
V: TRBV7-2
size: few
J: TRBJ1-5

DNA: TGTGCCAGCAGCTTGGGTAACCCTGAAGCTTTCTTT
CDR3: CASSLGNPEAFF
D: -
V: TRBV7-2
size: -
J: TRBJ1-1

DNA: TGTGCCACCTCGACAGGCCCCCAGGGCAAAAACATTCAGTACTTC
CDR3: CATSTGPQGKNIQYF
D: -
V: TRBV7-2
size: once
J: TRBJ2-4